The 5 T cell receptor beta chains in this list originate from one sample, sequenced in a study of monozygotic twins with inflammatory bowel disease. TCRdb reanalyzed the 5' RACE reads, giving one entry per CDR3 protein sequence and no DNA. Its table lists a few hundred thousand distinct CDR3 sequences. Material for sequencing was blood. The receptor source for this set is a human donor with ulcerative colitis or Crohn's disease, or a healthy co-twin of an affected twin (not recorded which).

The V gene is TRBV4-1, the J gene TRBJ2-2; TCRdb selects TRBD1, and the lack of DNA leaves this call unchecked. The CDR3 runs to 19 residues. The germline CDR1 and CDR2 sequences are MGHRA and YSYEKL. The CDR3 reads CASSPRQWLSTSNTGELFF.

The chain joins TRBV5-1 to TRBJ2-2; TCRdb calls TRBD1, which cannot be checked without DNA. Germline V gene data show CDR1 as SGHRS and CDR2 as YFSETQ. This CDR3 contains 14 residues. This CDR3 is CASGTASNTGELFF.

The chain joins TRBV20-1 to TRBJ2-1; absent DNA, TCRdb's TRBD2 call cannot be checked. The CDR3 runs 14 residues. Germline CDR1 is DFQATT and CDR2 is SNEGSKA (reference sequence). The CDR3 loop is CSARDRLGRNEQFF.

The chain carries TRBV7-9 and TRBJ1-6; the TRBD1 assignment by TCRdb is unverifiable without DNA. This CDR3 is 17 amino acids long. Germline values: CDR1 SEHNR, CDR2 FQNEAQ (reference sequence). The CDR3 sequence: CASSPVVGTNSHSPLHF.

The V gene is TRBV5-1, the J gene TRBJ2-7; without DNA, the TCRdb call of TRBD2 cannot be checked. CDR3 length: 15 residues. Germline CDR1 SGHRS, CDR2 YFSETQ. The CDR3 loop is CASSLGGTFLEEQYF.